This T cell receptor beta chain emerged from a study of vaccination and CD4 T cells after COVID-19. Across the study: Sampling after COVID took place at a median of around 91 days (range 35 to 161) following diagnosis.

The assay that was used to sequence DNA from cultured CD4+ T cells was the Oncomine TCR Beta short-read assay. From CD4+ T cells that had been cultured, genomic DNA was extracted. TCRdb fed the PCR reads into MiXCR, producing one record per CDR3 protein. This table has some 12,000 distinct CDR3 sequences, 50% appearing once. With respect to this clonotype: Its antigen is unknown.

As for treatment: roughly nine-day PBMC culture with coronavirus spike peptide pools or control peptides (ViraFEST assay). This TCR was sampled from a human donor who had recovered from COVID-19. Sample: CD4+ T cells from blood, cultured in vitro.

As DNA, the CDR3 is TGTGCCAGCAGTCCCCAAGAGGGCATCTCTGGGGCCAACGTCCTGACTTTC. It translates to CASSPQEGISGANVLTF. V gene TRBV28 combines with J gene TRBJ2-6, with D perhaps TRBD2 (5 bases). The CDR3 sequence is 17 residues long. Per germline, CDR1 MDHEN and CDR2 SYDVKM. V gave up 5 bases and J gave up 0 bases, with 14 bases separating them.